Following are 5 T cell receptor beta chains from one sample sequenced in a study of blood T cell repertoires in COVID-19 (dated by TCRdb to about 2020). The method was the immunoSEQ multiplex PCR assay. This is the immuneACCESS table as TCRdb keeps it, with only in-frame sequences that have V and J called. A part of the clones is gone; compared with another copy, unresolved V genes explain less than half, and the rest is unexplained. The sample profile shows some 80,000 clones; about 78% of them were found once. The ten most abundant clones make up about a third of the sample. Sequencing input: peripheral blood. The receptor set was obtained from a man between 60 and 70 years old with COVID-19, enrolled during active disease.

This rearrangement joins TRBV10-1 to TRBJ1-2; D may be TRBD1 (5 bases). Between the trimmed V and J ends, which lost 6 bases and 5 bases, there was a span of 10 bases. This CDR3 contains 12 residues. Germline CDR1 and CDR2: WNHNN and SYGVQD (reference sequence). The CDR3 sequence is CASRLGAYGYTF. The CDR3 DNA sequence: TGCGCCAGCAGGCTAGGGGCGTATGGCTACACCTTC.

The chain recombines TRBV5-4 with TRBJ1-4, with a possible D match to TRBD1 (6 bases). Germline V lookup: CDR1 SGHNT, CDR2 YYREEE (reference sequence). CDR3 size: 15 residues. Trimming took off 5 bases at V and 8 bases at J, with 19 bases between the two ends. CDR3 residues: CASSSSEQGYEKLFF. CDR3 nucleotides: TGTGCCAGCAGTTCGTCCGAACAGGGTTACGAAAAACTGTTTTTT.

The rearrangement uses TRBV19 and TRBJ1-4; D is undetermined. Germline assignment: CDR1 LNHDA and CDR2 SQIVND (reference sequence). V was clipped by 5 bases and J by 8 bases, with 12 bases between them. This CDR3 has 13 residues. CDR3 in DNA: TGTGCCAGTAGTGAGGCGGGAGGGGAAAAACTGTTTTTT. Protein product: CASSEAGGEKLFF.

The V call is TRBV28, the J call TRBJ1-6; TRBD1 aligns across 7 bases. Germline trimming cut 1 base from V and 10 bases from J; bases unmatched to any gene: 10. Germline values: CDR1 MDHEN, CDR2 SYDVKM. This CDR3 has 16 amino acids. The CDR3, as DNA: TGTGCCAGCAGTTTATTAGCCGGGCAGGGGGGCTCACCCCTCCACTTT. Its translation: CASSLLAGQGGSPLHF.

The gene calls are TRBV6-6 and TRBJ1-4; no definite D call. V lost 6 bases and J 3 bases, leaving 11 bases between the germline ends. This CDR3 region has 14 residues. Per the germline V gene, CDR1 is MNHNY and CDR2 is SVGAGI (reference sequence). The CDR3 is CASRPGGSNEKLFF. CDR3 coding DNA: TGTGCCAGCAGACCGGGTGGGTCTAATGAAAAACTGTTTTTT.